The TCR beta chain under discussion was sequenced for a study of identical twins. Trimming shortened V by 5 bases and J by 0 bases, and 17 bases separated the two germline ends. Germline V gene lookup returns CDR1 LGHDT and CDR2 YNNKEL (reference sequence). The length of the CDR3 is 16 residues. In this sample, this clonotype turned up a few times. A single record per CDR3 protein comes from TCRdb applying MiXCR to the 5' RACE reads. The sample has a few hundred thousand distinct CDR3 sequences, approximately 25% seen once. These same data were also listed under a study on T cells expressing NK-cell markers.

Source material: CD4+ T cells sorted from blood. This chain connects TRBV3-1 to TRBJ2-7; TRBD1 might be the D (6 bases). The clonotype was recovered from a woman aged 18-35 years in good health. The CDR3 DNA reads TGTGCCAGCAGCTGGCTGACAGGAACCATCTCCTACGAGCAGTACTTC. The encoded protein is CASSWLTGTISYEQYF.